Listed below are T cell receptor beta chains from one sample, sequenced in a study of cytomegalovirus exposure and HLA in healthy donors. Clones were sequenced by immunoSEQ multiplex PCR, and TCRdb holds only the in-frame ones, with some missing. This table holds approximately 160,000 clones, approximately 81% found once. The sequencing input was PBMCs. These receptors were collected from a boy aged 2 to 10 in good health and CMV-seronegative. The CDR3 runs from the conserved cysteine through the conserved F or W.

j_call,v_call,cdr3_aa
TRBJ1-1,TRBV20-1,CSAGLSEAFF
TRBJ1-2,TRBV20-1,CSAYNNYGYTF
TRBJ2-1,TRBV27,CASRRLAGGPFYNEQFF
TRBJ2-3,TRBV28,CASSFSSGRTDTQYF
TRBJ1-2,TRBV5-5,CASSLIAIPHGYTF
TRBJ1-1,TRBV5-8,CASSFEPFF
TRBJ2-5,TRBV6-6,CASSPSLAVQETQYF
TRBJ1-6,TRBV27,CASSPGTGFNSPLHF
TRBJ2-6,TRBV12-5,CASGLRQPLSGANVLTF
TRBJ2-7,TRBV6-1,CASSARDRVYEQYF
TRBJ2-5,TRBV5-4,CASSLSPGLAGEEGPETQYF
TRBJ2-5,TRBV2,CASKGTTLQETQYF
TRBJ2-2,TRBV29-1,CSVETGESSTGELFF
TRBJ1-1,TRBV7-9,CASSPRSVTGQGAWTEAFF
TRBJ2-2,TRBV27,CASSYWSPGTGGERELFF
TRBJ1-1,TRBV5-1,CASSRKTGSGTEAFF
TRBJ2-5,TRBV6-1,CASRLKGLAQETQYF
TRBJ2-1,TRBV27,CASSFGNSLPNEQFF
TRBJ2-7,TRBV23-1,CASSQLGTSGRTYEQYF
TRBJ2-7,TRBV11-2,CASIRAGQTYEQYF
TRBJ2-7,TRBV19,CASSIARTPYEQYF
TRBJ2-7,TRBV6-1,CASRLAETYEQYF
TRBJ2-2,TRBV7-9,CASSLARNRQVLNTGELFF
TRBJ2-1,TRBV7-8,CASSFWSSYNEQFF
TRBJ2-7,TRBV11-2,CASSLGPGLGYEQYF
TRBJ1-1,TRBV6-5,CASSYSQGNTEAFF
TRBJ2-2,TRBV5-1,CASSLSTGGSGELFF
TRBJ2-7,TRBV19,CASSIGASGTYEQYF
TRBJ2-6,TRBV4-2,CASSQTGAGANVLTF
TRBJ1-3,TRBV6-1,CASSQGAEGNTIYF